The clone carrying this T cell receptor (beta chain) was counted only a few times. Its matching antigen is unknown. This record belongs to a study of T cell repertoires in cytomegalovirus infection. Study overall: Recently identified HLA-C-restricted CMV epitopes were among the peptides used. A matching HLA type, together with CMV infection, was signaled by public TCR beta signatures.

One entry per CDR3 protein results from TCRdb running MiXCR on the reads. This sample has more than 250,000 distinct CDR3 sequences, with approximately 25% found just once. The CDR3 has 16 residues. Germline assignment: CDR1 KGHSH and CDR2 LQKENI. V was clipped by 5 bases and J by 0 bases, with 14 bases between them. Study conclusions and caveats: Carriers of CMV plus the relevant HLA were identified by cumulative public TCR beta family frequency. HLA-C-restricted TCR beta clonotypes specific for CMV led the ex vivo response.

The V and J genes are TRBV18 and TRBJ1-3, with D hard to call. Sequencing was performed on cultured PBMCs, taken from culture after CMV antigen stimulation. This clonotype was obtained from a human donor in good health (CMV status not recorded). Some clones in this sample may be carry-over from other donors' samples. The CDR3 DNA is TGTGCCAGCTCATCATCAAGTTCCCGCTCTGGAAACACCATATATTTT. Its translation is CASSSSSSRSGNTIYF.